This T cell receptor (beta chain) derives from a study of blood T cell repertoires in COVID-19. At the level of the study: COVID-19 samples collected from the United States, Italy and Spain covered acute and convalescent phases.

Only one count was recorded for this clone. Per the authors' pipeline: Reference gene primers were amplified, and this amplification served to estimate nucleated cell counts. Produced via immunoSEQ multiplex PCR; TCRdb's table is partial and in-frame only. V and J calls and clone size come straight from that table; D and trimming were deduced from the DNA. The sample holds some 460,000 clones; around 88% are singletons and the top ten take approximately 4.5%. The clonotype comes from a woman aged 25 to 45 with acute or convalescent COVID-19. Specimen: peripheral blood.

The CDR3 sequence: CATSDPGTSGGAGTQYF. CDR3 DNA: TGTGCCACCAGTGATCCCGGGACTAGCGGGGGGGCGGGGACCCAGTACTTC. The rearrangement links TRBV24-1 to TRBJ2-5; TRBD2 agrees at 16 bases. The junction had 7 bases not matched to a gene; V was cut back by 3 bases and J by 7 bases. The germline CDR1 and CDR2 sequences are KGHDR and SFDVKD. This CDR3 has 17 residues.